This T cell receptor beta chain derives from a study of blood T cell repertoires in COVID-19. The data were produced by immunoSEQ multiplex PCR, yet TCRdb's version contains in-frame clones alone and is incomplete. This table has 150,000 to 200,000 clones, around 84% appearing once. The V gene's germline CDR1 is MDHEN and CDR2 SYDVKM. The J segment lost 0 bases and the V segment lost 2 bases, leaving 12 bases of the junction unmatched. This CDR3 comprises 19 residues. The receptor was isolated from a woman in her 70s with COVID-19, enrolled during active disease. Source material: peripheral blood. The rearrangement links TRBV28 to TRBJ2-2; TRBD2 matches 7 bases. This chain's CDR3 is CASSLKLSGTGSNTGELFF. In nucleotides, the CDR3 is TGTGCCAGCAGTTTAAAGTTGAGCGGGACTGGTTCGAACACCGGGGAGCTGTTTTTT.